These 10 T cell receptor beta chains share one sample of origin, sequenced in a study of blood T cell repertoires in COVID-19. The protocol was immunoSEQ multiplex PCR, while the TCRdb copy is restricted to in-frame clones and leaves out a portion. The sample shows about 200,000 clones, about 90% of them seen only once. Sample: peripheral blood. Receptor source: a man aged 55 to 70 with active or convalescent COVID-19.

The rearrangement links TRBV12-3 or TRBV12-4 to TRBJ1-2; D perhaps matches TRBD1 (6 bases). The CDR3 spans 13 residues. V shed 3 bases and J shed 7 bases, with 12 bases lying between them. This CDR3 reads CASSLQGIAGYTF. The CDR3 nucleotides read TGTGCCAGCAGTTTGCAGGGGATCGCTGGCTACACCTTC.

J is TRBJ1-6 and V is TRBV19; possibly TRBD1 for D (5 bases). V was clipped by 2 bases and J by 7 bases, with 12 bases between them. This CDR3 has 15 residues. Germline assignment: CDR1 LNHDA and CDR2 SQIVND (reference sequence). As DNA, the CDR3 is TGTGCCAGTAGTATAAGGGTCGGGGGGAATTCACCCCTCCACTTT. Protein sequence: CASSIRVGGNSPLHF. The full variable domain, in which reference TRBV19 and TRBJ1-6 provide the parts outside the CDR3, is DGGITQSPKYLFRKEGQNVTLSCEQNLNHDAMYWYRQDPGQGLRLIYYSQIVNDFQKGDIAEGYSVSREKKESFPLTVTSAQKNPTAFYLCASSIRVGGNSPLHFGNGTRLTVT.

V is TRBV11-2 and J is TRBJ2-7, with 11 bases that match TRBD1. V lost 5 bases to trimming and J lost 2 bases; unmatched junction nucleotides: 5. Germline V gene data show CDR1 as SGHAT and CDR2 as FQNNGV. This CDR3 region has 15 residues. The DNA for the CDR3 is TGTGCCAGCAGCCGAAGGGGACAGGGGGCCTACGAGCAGTACTTC. This codes for CASSRRGQGAYEQYF.

J is TRBJ1-5 and V is TRBV6-5, with TRBD1 identical over 9 bases. With V trimmed by 7 bases and J by 3 bases, 4 bases remained unmatched. Germline V CDR1 and CDR2: MNHEY, SVGAGI. The CDR3 spans 14 residues. The CDR3 loop reads CASTTGGPNQPQHF. Written as DNA, the CDR3 is TGTGCCAGCACAACAGGGGGCCCCAATCAGCCCCAGCATTTT.

The rearrangement uses TRBV7-3 and TRBJ2-1; 13 nucleotides match TRBD2. V gave up 5 bases and J gave up 7 bases; unmatched junction bases: 5. There are 15 residues in the CDR3. The germline gives CDR1 SGHTA, CDR2 FQGTGA. CDR3 residues: CASSATSGGANEQFF. As DNA, the CDR3 is TGTGCCAGCAGCGCAACTAGCGGGGGGGCTAATGAGCAGTTCTTC.

This chain connects TRBV7-9 to TRBJ2-7, with TRBD2 as a possible D gene (6 bases). The CDR3 is 15 residues long. CDR1 SEHNR and CDR2 FQNEAQ come from the germline V gene (reference sequence). V shed 5 bases and J shed 4 bases, with 18 bases lying between them. The CDR3 nucleotides are TGTGCCAGCAGCCCCCGGGGACTTGAACGGTACGAGCAGTACTTC. Translated: CASSPRGLERYEQYF.

V and J are TRBV19 and TRBJ2-1; 13 bases align to TRBD2. Germline CDR1 reads LNHDA; CDR2 reads SQIVND (reference sequence). This CDR3 region has 16 residues. V lost 5 bases to trimming and J lost 12 bases; unmatched junction nucleotides: 13. The DNA for the CDR3 is TGTGCCAGTAGTGCCCGTACGACTAGCGGGGGGCGACGGCAGTTCTTC. This translates into CASSARTTSGGRRQFF.

The CDR3 reads CASSEADSHSNQPQHF. The CDR3 region has the DNA TGTGCCAGCAGTGAAGCGGACTCCCATAGCAATCAGCCCCAGCATTTT. The chain employs TRBV6-1 and TRBJ1-5; D uncertain. The CDR3 consists of 16 residues. Germline-derived CDR1 and CDR2 are MNHNS and SASEGT. The V gene lost 0 bases and the J gene lost 0 bases, with 9 bases spanning the gap.

The chain couples TRBV6-4 to TRBJ2-1; 8 bases align to TRBD2. The CDR3 is made up of 15 amino acids. V lost 3 bases to trimming and J lost 9 bases; unmatched junction nucleotides: 10. Germline V gene data show CDR1 as MRHNA and CDR2 as SNTAGT. CDR3 nucleotides: TGTGCCAGCAGTGATCTCTACGGGGGGGCAAGTGAGCAGTTCTTC. As protein: CASSDLYGGASEQFF.

This sequence joins TRBV6-5 and TRBJ2-5; the match to TRBD1 covers 8 bases. The germline CDR1 and CDR2 sequences are MNHEY and SVGAGI. V lost 10 bases to trimming and J lost 5 bases; unmatched junction nucleotides: 3. This CDR3 comprises 11 residues. The DNA of the CDR3 is TGTGCCATATACAGGGGGGAGACCCAGTACTTC. Its protein is CAIYRGETQYF.